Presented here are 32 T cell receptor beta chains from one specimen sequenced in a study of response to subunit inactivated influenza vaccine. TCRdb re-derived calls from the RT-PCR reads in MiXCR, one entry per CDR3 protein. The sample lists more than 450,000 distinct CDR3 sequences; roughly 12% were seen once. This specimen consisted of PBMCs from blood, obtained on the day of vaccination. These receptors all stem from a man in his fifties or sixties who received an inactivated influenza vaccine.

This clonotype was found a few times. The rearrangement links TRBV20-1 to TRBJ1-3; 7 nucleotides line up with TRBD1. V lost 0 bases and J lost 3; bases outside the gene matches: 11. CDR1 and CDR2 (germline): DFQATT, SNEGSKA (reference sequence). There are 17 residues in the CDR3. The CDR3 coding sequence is TGCAGTGCTAGAGATTTGCAGGGGGTTGGTGATGGAAACACCATATATTTT. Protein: CSARDLQGVGDGNTIYF.

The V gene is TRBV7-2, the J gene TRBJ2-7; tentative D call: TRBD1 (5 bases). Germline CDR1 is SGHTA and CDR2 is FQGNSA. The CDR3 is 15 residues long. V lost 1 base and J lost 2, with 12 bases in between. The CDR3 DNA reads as TGTGCCAGCAGCTTAGTAAACAGGTTGACCTACGAGCAGTACTTC. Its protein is CASSLVNRLTYEQYF.

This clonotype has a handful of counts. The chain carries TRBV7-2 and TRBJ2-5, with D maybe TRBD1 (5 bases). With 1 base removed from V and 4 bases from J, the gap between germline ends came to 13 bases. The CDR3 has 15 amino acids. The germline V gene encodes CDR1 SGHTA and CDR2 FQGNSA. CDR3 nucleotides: TGTGCCAGCAGCTTAGTGGCAGGGATGACAGAGACCCAGTACTTC. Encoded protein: CASSLVAGMTETQYF.

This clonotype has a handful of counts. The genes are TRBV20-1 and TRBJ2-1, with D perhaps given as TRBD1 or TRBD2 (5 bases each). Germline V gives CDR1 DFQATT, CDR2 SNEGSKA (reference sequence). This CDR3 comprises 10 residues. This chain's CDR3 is CSEGKNEQFF. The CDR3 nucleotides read TGCAGCGAGGGGAAAAATGAGCAGTTCTTC.

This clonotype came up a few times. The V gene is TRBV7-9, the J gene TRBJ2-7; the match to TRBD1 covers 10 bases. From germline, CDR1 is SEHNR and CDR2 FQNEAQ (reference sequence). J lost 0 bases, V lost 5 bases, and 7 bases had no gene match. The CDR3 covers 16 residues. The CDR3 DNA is TGTGCCAGCAGCAAAGACAGGGGGCCTAACTCCTACGAGCAGTACTTC. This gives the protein CASSKDRGPNSYEQYF. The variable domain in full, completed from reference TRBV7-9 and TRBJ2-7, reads DTGVSQNPRHKITKRGQNVTFRCDPISEHNRLYWYRQTLGQGPEFLTYFQNEAQLEKSRLLSDRFSAERPKGSFSTLEIQRTEQGDSAMYLCASSKDRGPNSYEQYFGPGTRLTVT.

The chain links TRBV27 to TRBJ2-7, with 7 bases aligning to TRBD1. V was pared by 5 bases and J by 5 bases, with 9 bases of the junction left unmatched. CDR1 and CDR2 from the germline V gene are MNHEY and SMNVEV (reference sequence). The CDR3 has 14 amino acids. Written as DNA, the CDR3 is TGTGCCAGCAGTAGGACAGGAAAGATCAACGAGCAGTACTTC. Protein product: CASSRTGKINEQYF.

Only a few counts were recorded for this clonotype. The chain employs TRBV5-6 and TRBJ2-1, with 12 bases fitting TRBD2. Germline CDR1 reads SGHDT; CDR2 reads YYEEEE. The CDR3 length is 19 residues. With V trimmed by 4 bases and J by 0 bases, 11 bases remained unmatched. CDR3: CASSPLKGLAGSSYNEQFF. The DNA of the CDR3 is TGTGCCAGCAGCCCACTAAAAGGACTAGCGGGGAGCTCCTACAATGAGCAGTTCTTC.

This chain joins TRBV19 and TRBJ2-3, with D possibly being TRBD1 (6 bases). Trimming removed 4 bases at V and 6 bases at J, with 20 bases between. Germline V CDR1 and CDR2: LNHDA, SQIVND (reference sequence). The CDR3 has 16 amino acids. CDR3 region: CASSTTSSGTHDTQYF. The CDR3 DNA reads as TGTGCCAGTAGTACCACCTCCTCCGGGACACACGATACGCAGTATTTT.

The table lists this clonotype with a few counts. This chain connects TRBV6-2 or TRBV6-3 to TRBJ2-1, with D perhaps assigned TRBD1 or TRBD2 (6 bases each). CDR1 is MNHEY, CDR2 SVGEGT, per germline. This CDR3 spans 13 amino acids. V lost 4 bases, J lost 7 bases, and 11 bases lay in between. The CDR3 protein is CASSSRGENEQFF. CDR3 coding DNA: TGTGCCAGCAGTTCTAGGGGGGAAAATGAGCAGTTCTTC.

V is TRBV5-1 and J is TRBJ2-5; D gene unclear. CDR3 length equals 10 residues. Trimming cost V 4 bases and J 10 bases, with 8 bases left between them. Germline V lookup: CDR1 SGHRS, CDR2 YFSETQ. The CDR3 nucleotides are TGCGCCAGCAGCCCCTGGGTCCAGTACTTC. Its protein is CASSPWVQYF.

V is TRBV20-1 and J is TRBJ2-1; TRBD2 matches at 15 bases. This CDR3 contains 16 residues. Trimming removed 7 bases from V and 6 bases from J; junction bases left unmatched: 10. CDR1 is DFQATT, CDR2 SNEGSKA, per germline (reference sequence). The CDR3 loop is CSGGLAGGLGLNEQFF. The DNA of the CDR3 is TGCAGTGGGGGACTAGCGGGAGGCCTAGGACTCAATGAGCAGTTCTTC.

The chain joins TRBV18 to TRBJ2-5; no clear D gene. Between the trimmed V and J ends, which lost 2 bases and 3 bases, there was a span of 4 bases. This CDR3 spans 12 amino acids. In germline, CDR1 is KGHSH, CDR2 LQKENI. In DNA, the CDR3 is TGTGCCAGCTCACCAAGAAAAGAGACCCAGTACTTC. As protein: CASSPRKETQYF.

The CDR3 here is CASSVSGKHEQYF. The CDR3 DNA reads TGTGCCAGCAGTGTTTCAGGGAAGCACGAGCAGTACTTC. The chain combines TRBV12-3 or TRBV12-4 with TRBJ2-7; D perhaps matches TRBD1 (5 bases). The V and J ends lost 5 bases and 5 bases respectively, with 13 bases between them. The length of the CDR3 is 13 residues.

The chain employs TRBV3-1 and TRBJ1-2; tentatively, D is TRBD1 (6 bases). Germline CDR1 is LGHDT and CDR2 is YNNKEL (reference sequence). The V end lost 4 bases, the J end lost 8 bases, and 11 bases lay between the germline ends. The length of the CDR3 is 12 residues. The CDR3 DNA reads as TGTGCCAGCAGCCTAGGGACAAGCGGCTACACCTTC. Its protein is CASSLGTSGYTF.

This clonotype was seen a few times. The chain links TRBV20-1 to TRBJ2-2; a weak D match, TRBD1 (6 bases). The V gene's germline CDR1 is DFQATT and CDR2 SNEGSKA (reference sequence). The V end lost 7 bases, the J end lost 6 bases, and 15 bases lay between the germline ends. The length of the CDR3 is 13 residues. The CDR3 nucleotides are TGCAGTGTCCTCCTCAGGGGATCCGGGGAGCTGTTTTTT. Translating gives CSVLLRGSGELFF.

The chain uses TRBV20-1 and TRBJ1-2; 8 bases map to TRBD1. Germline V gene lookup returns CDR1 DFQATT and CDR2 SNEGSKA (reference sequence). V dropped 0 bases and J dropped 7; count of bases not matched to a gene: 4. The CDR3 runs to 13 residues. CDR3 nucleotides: TGCAGTGCTAGAGATATAACAGGGGGTGGCTACACCTTC. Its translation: CSARDITGGGYTF.

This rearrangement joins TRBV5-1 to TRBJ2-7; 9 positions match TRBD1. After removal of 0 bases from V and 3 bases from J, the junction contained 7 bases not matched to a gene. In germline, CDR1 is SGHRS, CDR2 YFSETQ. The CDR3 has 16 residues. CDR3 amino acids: CASSLATGGGLYEQYF. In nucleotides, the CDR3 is TGCGCCAGCAGCTTGGCCACAGGGGGCGGTCTCTACGAGCAGTACTTC.

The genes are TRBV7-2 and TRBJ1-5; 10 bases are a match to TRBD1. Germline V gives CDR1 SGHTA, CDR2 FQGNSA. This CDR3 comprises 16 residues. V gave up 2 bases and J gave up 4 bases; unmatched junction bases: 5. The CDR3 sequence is CASSLLSGQGNQPQHF. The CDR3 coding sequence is TGTGCCAGCAGCTTACTTTCGGGACAGGGGAATCAGCCCCAGCATTTT. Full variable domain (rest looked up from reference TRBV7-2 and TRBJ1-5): GAGVSQSPSNKVTEKGKDVELRCDPISGHTALYWYRQSLGQGLEFLIYFQGNSAPDKSGLPSDRFSAERTGGSVSTLTIQRTQQEDSAVYLCASSLLSGQGNQPQHFGDGTRLSIL.

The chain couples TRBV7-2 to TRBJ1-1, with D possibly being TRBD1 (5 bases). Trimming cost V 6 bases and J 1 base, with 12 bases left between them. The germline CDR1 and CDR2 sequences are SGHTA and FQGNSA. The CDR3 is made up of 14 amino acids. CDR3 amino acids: CASRWGSENTEAFF. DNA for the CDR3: TGTGCCAGCAGGTGGGGGAGCGAGAACACTGAAGCTTTCTTT.

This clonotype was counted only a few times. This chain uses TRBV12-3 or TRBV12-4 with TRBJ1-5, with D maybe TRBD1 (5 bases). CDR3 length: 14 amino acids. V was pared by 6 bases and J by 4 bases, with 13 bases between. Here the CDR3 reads CASRTGTGNQPQHF. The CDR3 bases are TGTGCCAGCAGGACCGGGACGGGTAATCAGCCCCAGCATTTT.

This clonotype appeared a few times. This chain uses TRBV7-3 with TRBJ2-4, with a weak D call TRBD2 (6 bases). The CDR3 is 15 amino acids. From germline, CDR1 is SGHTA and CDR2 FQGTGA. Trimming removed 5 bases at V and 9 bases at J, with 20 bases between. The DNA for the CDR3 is TGTGCCAGCAGCAAAAGCCGGGACTCAGGTGGCATTCAGTACTTC. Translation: CASSKSRDSGGIQYF.

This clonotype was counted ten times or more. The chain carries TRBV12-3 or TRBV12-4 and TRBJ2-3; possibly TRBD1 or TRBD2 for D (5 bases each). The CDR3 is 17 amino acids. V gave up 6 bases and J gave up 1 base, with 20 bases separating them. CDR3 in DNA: TGTGCCAGCAGAGCCGGGACGGGCGCGTTTGGCACAGATACGCAGTATTTT. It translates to CASRAGTGAFGTDTQYF.

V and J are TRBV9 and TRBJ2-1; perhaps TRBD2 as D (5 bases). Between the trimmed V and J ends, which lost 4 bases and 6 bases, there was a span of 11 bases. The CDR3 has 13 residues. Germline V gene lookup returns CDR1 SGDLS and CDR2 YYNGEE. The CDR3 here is CASSTSWGNEQFF. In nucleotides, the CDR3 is TGTGCCAGCAGCACTAGTTGGGGCAATGAGCAGTTCTTC. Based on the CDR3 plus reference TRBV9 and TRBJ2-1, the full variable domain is DSGVTQTPKHLITATGQRVTLRCSPRSGDLSVYWYQQSLDQGLQFLIQYYNGEERAKGNILERFSAQQFPDLHSELNLSSLELGDSALYFCASSTSWGNEQFFGPGTRLTVL.

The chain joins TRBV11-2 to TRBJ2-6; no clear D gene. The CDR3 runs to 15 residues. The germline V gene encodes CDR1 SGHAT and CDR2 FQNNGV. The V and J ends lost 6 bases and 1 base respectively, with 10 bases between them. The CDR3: CASRSVGSGANVLTF. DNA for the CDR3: TGTGCCAGCAGAAGTGTGGGATCTGGGGCCAACGTCCTGACTTTC.

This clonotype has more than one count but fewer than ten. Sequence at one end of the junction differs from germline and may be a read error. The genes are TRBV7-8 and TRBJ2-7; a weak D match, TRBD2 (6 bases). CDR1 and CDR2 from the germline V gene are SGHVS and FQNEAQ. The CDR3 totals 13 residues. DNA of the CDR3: TGTGCCAGCAGCTTAGAAAGGGCCGGGGGTTATAAATTC. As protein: CASSLERAGGYKF. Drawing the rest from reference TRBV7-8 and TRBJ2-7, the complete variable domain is GAGVSQSPRYKVAKRGQDVALRCDPISGHVSLFWYQQALGQGPEFLTYFQNEAQLDKSGLPSDRFFAERPEGSVSTLKIQRTQQEDSAVYLCASSLERAGGYKFGPGTRLTVT.

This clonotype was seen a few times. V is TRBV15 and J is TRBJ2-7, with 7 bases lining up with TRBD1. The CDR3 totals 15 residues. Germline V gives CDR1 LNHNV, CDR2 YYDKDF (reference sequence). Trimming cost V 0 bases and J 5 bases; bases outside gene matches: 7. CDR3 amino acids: CATSRDKKGAHEQYF. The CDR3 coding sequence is TGTGCCACCAGCAGAGATAAGAAGGGGGCGCACGAGCAGTACTTC.

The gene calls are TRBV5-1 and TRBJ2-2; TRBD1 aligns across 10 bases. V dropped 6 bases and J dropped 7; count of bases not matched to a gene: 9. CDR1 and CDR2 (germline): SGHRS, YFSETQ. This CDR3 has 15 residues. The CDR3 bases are TGCGCCAGCACCCCGGGACAGGGGTTCAACGGGGAGCTGTTTTTT. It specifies CASTPGQGFNGELFF. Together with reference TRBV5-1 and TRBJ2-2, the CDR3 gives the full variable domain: KAGVTQTPRYLIKTRGQQVTLSCSPISGHRSVSWYQQTPGQGLQFLFEYFSETQRNKGNFPGRFSGRQFSNSRSEMNVSTLELGDSALYLCASTPGQGFNGELFFGEGSRLTVL.

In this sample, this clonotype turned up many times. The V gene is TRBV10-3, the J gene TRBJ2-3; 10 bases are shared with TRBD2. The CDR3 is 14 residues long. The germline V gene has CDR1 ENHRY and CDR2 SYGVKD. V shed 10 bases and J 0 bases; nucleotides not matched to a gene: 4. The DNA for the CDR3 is TGTGCCAGCTGGACTAGCGGCAGCACAGATACGCAGTATTTT. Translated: CASWTSGSTDTQYF.

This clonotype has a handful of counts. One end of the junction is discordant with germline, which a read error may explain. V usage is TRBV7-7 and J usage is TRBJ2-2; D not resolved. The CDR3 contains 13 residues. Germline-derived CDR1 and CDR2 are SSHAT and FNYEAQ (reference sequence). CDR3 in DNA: TGTGCTAGCAGCCGGACCCCCACCGGGGAGCTGTTTTTT. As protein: CASSRTPTGELFF.

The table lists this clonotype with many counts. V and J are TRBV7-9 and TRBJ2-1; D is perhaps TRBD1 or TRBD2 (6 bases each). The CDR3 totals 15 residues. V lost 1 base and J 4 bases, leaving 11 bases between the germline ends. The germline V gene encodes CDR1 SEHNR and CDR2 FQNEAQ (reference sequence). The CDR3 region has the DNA TGTGCCAGCAGCTTAGGGAGGGGGGTATACAATGAGCAGTTCTTC. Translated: CASSLGRGVYNEQFF.

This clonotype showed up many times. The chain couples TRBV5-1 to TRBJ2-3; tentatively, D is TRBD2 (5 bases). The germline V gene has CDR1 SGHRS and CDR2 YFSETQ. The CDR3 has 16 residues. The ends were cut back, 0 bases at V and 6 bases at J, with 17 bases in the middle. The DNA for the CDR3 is TGCGCCAGCAGCTTGGGGGTTCGAGGGTTTGAGGATACGCAGTATTTT. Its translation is CASSLGVRGFEDTQYF.

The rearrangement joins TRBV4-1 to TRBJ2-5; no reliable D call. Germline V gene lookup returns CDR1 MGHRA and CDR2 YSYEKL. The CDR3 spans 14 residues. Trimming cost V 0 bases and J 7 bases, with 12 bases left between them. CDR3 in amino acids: CASSQEVRAGTQYF. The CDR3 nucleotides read TGCGCCAGCAGCCAAGAGGTCCGGGCAGGGACCCAGTACTTC.